The 30 T cell receptor beta chains in this list originate from one sample, sequenced in a study of Ad26.COV2.S vaccination and SARS-CoV-2 variants (dated by TCRdb to the early 2020s). The library came from the immunoSEQ multiplex PCR assay. TCRdb obtained this table from immuneACCESS and retained in-frame rearrangements with V and J assigned. These tables miss some clones; where compared with another copy, unresolved V genes account for less than half of the shortfall, and the remainder is unexplained. This sample holds roughly 270,000 clones; around 87% were observed only once. About 3.5% of the sample lies in the top ten. This sample's treatment or condition label indicates: about 20 received Ad26.COV2.S at low or high dose, single or two shots; about 5 received placebo; per-sample allocation not given. Repertoires of vaccine and placebo recipients were sequenced from samples taken on day 63 after the first injection.

The specimen comprised peripheral blood, sampled in a trial of Ad26.COV2.S vaccine versus placebo. The receptors shown here come from a person aged 18 to 65 who received the Ad26.COV2.S COVID-19 vaccine or a placebo.

V usage is TRBV7-3 and J usage is TRBJ2-3; the D gene is possibly TRBD2 (6 bases). The CDR3 covers 17 residues. V was pared by 0 bases and J by 0 bases, with 13 bases between. Germline CDR1 is SGHTA and CDR2 is FQGTGA. CDR3 sequence reads: CASSLTLTAGSTDTQYF. In DNA form, the CDR3 reads TGTGCCAGCAGCTTAACGCTTACGGCGGGGAGCACAGATACGCAGTATTTT.

CDR3 coding DNA: TGTGCCAGCAGCTCCGGGACAGGGGATTACGGCGAGCAGTACTTC. The encoded protein is CASSSGTGDYGEQYF. This chain uses TRBV9 with TRBJ2-7; TRBD1 matches 10 bases. Germline lookup yields CDR1 SGDLS and CDR2 YYNGEE. Trimming took 4 bases from V and 6 from J; bases not matched to a gene: 10. This CDR3 is built from 15 residues.

This clone was recorded once. The chain is built from TRBV6-5 and TRBJ1-1; 7 nucleotides line up with TRBD1. The germline V gene has CDR1 MNHEY and CDR2 SVGAGI. The CDR3 spans 15 residues. V lost 2 bases, J lost 4 bases, and 7 bases stayed unmatched. CDR3 sequence: CASSYARGHGTEAFF. DNA for the CDR3: TGTGCCAGCAGTTACGCTAGGGGGCACGGCACTGAAGCTTTCTTT.

In this sample, this clone turned up once. V gene TRBV7-9 combines with J gene TRBJ1-5; perhaps TRBD1 as D (5 bases). The CDR3 is 14 amino acids. Trimming left V 3 bases short and J 7 bases short, with 13 bases between. The germline gives CDR1 SEHNR, CDR2 FQNEAQ (reference sequence). CDR3 in amino acids: CASSFGLQAQPQHF. In nucleotides, the CDR3 is TGTGCCAGCAGCTTCGGGTTACAGGCACAGCCCCAGCATTTT.

The J gene is TRBJ2-3, the V gene TRBV5-4; D not certain. CDR3 size: 12 residues. V shed 0 bases and J shed 4 bases, with 3 bases lying between them. Germline V gene lookup returns CDR1 SGHNT and CDR2 YYREEE (reference sequence). DNA of the CDR3: TGTGCCAGCAGCTTGGGGGCAGATACGCAGTATTTT. It is translated as CASSLGADTQYF.

V usage is TRBV4-2 and J usage is TRBJ1-3; D remains ambiguous. Germline assignment: CDR1 LGHNA and CDR2 YNFKEQ. The CDR3 length is 17 residues. Trimming pared 1 base from V and 3 bases from J, leaving 16 bases between. The CDR3 loop is CASSQGRALTSGNTIYF. In DNA form, the CDR3 reads TGTGCCAGCAGCCAAGGCCGGGCTCTGACAAGTGGAAACACCATATATTTT.

The chain has TRBV12-5 and TRBJ1-5, with 12 bases that match TRBD1. V lost 5 bases, J lost 4 bases, and 12 bases stayed unmatched. Germline assignment: CDR1 LGHNT and CDR2 FRNRAP. The CDR3 sequence is 18 residues long. The chain's CDR3 is CASGLGSPGQGANQPQHF. For the CDR3, the DNA is TGTGCTAGTGGTCTAGGGTCTCCGGGACAGGGGGCGAATCAGCCCCAGCATTTT. Full variable domain (missing parts from reference TRBV12-5 and TRBJ1-5): DARVTQTPRHKVTEMGQEVTMRCQPILGHNTVFWYRQTMMQGLELLAYFRNRAPLDDSGMPKDRFSAEMPDATLATLKIQPSEPRDSAVYFCASGLGSPGQGANQPQHFGDGTRLSIL.

This chain links TRBV30 with TRBJ2-1; tentative D call: TRBD1 (6 bases). The CDR3 has 14 amino acids. V was clipped by 2 bases and J by 5 bases, with 13 bases between them. From germline, CDR1 is GTSNPN and CDR2 SVGIG (reference sequence). The CDR3: CAWSTGQTNNEQFF. The CDR3 DNA is TGTGCCTGGAGTACAGGACAGACAAACAATGAGCAGTTCTTC. The whole variable domain, remainder taken from reference TRBV30 and TRBJ2-1, is SQTIHQWPATLVQPVGSPLSLECTVEGTSNPNLYWYRQAAGRGLQLLFYSVGIGQISSEVPQNLSASRPQDRQFILSSKKLLLSDSGFYLCAWSTGQTNNEQFFGPGTRLTVL.

The chain employs TRBV7-7 and TRBJ2-1, with D perhaps TRBD2 (6 bases). This CDR3 has 16 residues. Germline V lookup: CDR1 SSHAT, CDR2 FNYEAQ (reference sequence). Trimming removed 1 base at V and 3 bases at J, with 13 bases between. The CDR3 is CASSLEAGLNYNEQFF. For the CDR3, the DNA is TGTGCCAGCAGCTTAGAGGCGGGACTTAACTACAATGAGCAGTTCTTC.

The chain couples TRBV27 to TRBJ1-1; no reliable D call. The CDR3 length is 15 residues. Germline CDR1 and CDR2: MNHEY and SMNVEV (reference sequence). The ends were cut back, 0 bases at V and 4 bases at J, with 12 bases in the middle. CDR3 residues: CASSLSGVISTEAFF. The CDR3 coding sequence is TGTGCCAGCAGTTTATCGGGAGTGATTAGCACTGAAGCTTTCTTT.

V and J are TRBV28 and TRBJ1-2, with D uncertain. V was trimmed by 3 bases and J by 4 bases, leaving 12 bases between them. CDR1 and CDR2 (germline): MDHEN, SYDVKM. The length of the CDR3 is 14 residues. The CDR3 DNA follows: TGTGCCAGCAGTTTGAGGAGTTCGGTCTATGGCTACACCTTC. Its translation: CASSLRSSVYGYTF.

This clone has a single count. The chain is built from TRBV5-1 and TRBJ2-7, with 12 bases that match TRBD2. Germline loops: CDR1 SGHRS, CDR2 YFSETQ. Trimming took 4 bases from V and 7 from J; bases not matched to a gene: 15. The length of the CDR3 is 17 residues. CDR3: CASSLPRRLAGAYEQYF. The CDR3 nucleotides are TGCGCCAGCAGCCTTCCGCGGAGACTAGCGGGAGCTTATGAGCAGTACTTC. The entire variable domain, with the rest obtained from reference TRBV5-1 and TRBJ2-7, is as follows: KAGVTQTPRYLIKTRGQQVTLSCSPISGHRSVSWYQQTPGQGLQFLFEYFSETQRNKGNFPGRFSGRQFSNSRSEMNVSTLELGDSALYLCASSLPRRLAGAYEQYFGPGTRLTVT.

V is TRBV28 and J is TRBJ1-5, with 12 bases fitting TRBD1. The CDR3 contains 16 residues. CDR1 MDHEN and CDR2 SYDVKM come from the germline V gene. Germline trimming cut 3 bases from V and 6 bases from J; bases unmatched to any gene: 6. CDR3 sequence (DNA): TGTGCCAGCAGTTTCGGGACAGGGGGCTGGGGTCAGCCCCAGCATTTT. Translation: CASSFGTGGWGQPQHF.

This chain links TRBV11-2 with TRBJ1-6; weak D call: TRBD1 (5 bases). Trimming shortened V by 6 bases and J by 8 bases, and 11 bases separated the two germline ends. This CDR3 spans 13 amino acids. Germline values: CDR1 SGHAT, CDR2 FQNNGV. CDR3 protein: CASRGLMDSPLHF. In DNA form, the CDR3 reads TGTGCCAGCAGGGGGCTGATGGATTCACCCCTCCACTTT. Using reference TRBV11-2 and TRBJ1-6 for the parts outside the CDR3, the full variable domain is EAGVAQSPRYKIIEKRQSVAFWCNPISGHATLYWYQQILGQGPKLLIQFQNNGVVDDSQLPKDRFSAERLKGVDSTLKIQPAKLEDSAVYLCASRGLMDSPLHFGNGTRLTVT.

The chain combines TRBV6-1 with TRBJ1-2, with 8 bases aligning to TRBD1. CDR1 and CDR2 (germline): MNHNS, SASEGT. The ends lost 1 base at V and 4 bases at J; junction bases unmatched: 8. The CDR3 has 16 amino acids. CDR3 nucleotides: TGTGCCAGCAGTGAAGTCCTGACAGGGGAATTCTATGGCTACACCTTC. Its translation: CASSEVLTGEFYGYTF.

The chain employs TRBV10-3 and TRBJ1-3; 8 bases map to TRBD1. J gave up 0 bases and V 6 bases, and 13 bases lay outside the gene matches. The CDR3 is 18 residues long. Germline values: CDR1 ENHRY, CDR2 SYGVKD. CDR3 in amino acids: CAISSTGATTYSGNTIYF. In DNA, the CDR3 is TGTGCCATCAGCTCGACAGGGGCCACTACTTACTCTGGAAACACCATATATTTT.

The chain joins TRBV12-3 or TRBV12-4 to TRBJ2-7, with D unresolved. CDR3 length: 11 amino acids. Trimming cost V 6 bases and J 6 bases, with 9 bases left between them. The CDR3 sequence: CASRRMGEQYF. CDR3 bases: TGTGCCAGCAGGCGGATGGGCGAGCAGTACTTC.

The chain has TRBV19 and TRBJ2-7, with a tentative D call TRBD1 (6 bases). CDR3 length equals 14 residues. The germline V gene has CDR1 LNHDA and CDR2 SQIVND (reference sequence). Trimming cost V 4 bases and J 2 bases, with 12 bases left between them. CDR3 sequence: CASSSRQVTYEQYF. The DNA of the CDR3 is TGTGCCAGTAGTAGCAGACAGGTTACCTACGAGCAGTACTTC.

The sample holds one count of this clone. CDR3 residues: CASSTGQANNSPLHF. In DNA, the CDR3 is TGTGCCAGCAGTACCGGACAGGCCAATAATTCACCCCTCCACTTT. The rearrangement uses TRBV6-5 and TRBJ1-6; 7 bases line up with TRBD1. The CDR3 spans 15 residues. Trimming took 5 bases from V and 5 from J; bases not matched to a gene: 6. CDR1 and CDR2 (germline): MNHEY, SVGAGI.

The chain couples TRBV29-1 to TRBJ1-2, with 9 bases lining up with TRBD1. The CDR3 contains 13 residues. V was pared by 7 bases and J by 2 bases, with 5 bases of the junction left unmatched. The germline CDR1 and CDR2 sequences are SQVTM and ANQGSEA. This CDR3 reads CSAGTGPNYGYTF. The CDR3 region has the DNA TGCAGCGCCGGGACAGGGCCAAACTATGGCTACACCTTC.

With regard to this clone: Other DNA sequences from this sample encode an identical CDR3 as well. This chain connects TRBV27 to TRBJ2-3; TRBD2 might be the D (5 bases). Trimming stripped 5 bases from V and 5 bases from J, with 5 bases between. CDR1 and CDR2 from the germline V gene are MNHEY and SMNVEV (reference sequence). CDR3 length equals 11 residues. The CDR3 sequence is CASSSGDTQYF. The CDR3 DNA reads TGTGCCAGCAGTAGCGGAGATACGCAGTATTTT.

J is TRBJ2-4 and V is TRBV28; 7 nucleotides match TRBD1. The CDR3 is 15 residues long. Germline loops: CDR1 MDHEN, CDR2 SYDVKM. Unmatched junction bases numbered 8, after V lost 5 bases and J lost 4 bases. In DNA, the CDR3 is TGTGCCAGCAGTACGACCGGGACAGTTAAAAACATTCAGTACTTC. It codes for CASSTTGTVKNIQYF.

CDR3 amino acids: CASSPPRTSGIGKNIQYF. CDR3 in DNA: TGTGCCAGTAGCCCCCCCCGGACTAGCGGGATTGGCAAAAACATTCAGTACTTC. This sequence joins TRBV19 and TRBJ2-4; 12 positions agree with TRBD2. The germline gives CDR1 LNHDA, CDR2 SQIVND (reference sequence). V lost 6 bases to trimming and J lost 3 bases; unmatched junction nucleotides: 12. The CDR3 runs to 18 residues.

The chain carries TRBV18 and TRBJ2-1, with D maybe TRBD2 (5 bases). The germline gives CDR1 KGHSH, CDR2 LQKENI. Trimming shortened V by 2 bases and J by 1 base, and 9 bases separated the two germline ends. The CDR3 length is 15 residues. The CDR3 nucleotides are TGTGCCAGCTCACCAGAAGGCGGGTCCTACAATGAGCAGTTCTTC. Residues: CASSPEGGSYNEQFF.

The chain has TRBV11-2 and TRBJ2-7; TRBD1 matches at 10 bases. Germline assignment: CDR1 SGHAT and CDR2 FQNNGV. CDR3 length: 18 amino acids. V was pared by 4 bases and J by 2 bases, with 14 bases of the junction left unmatched. CDR3 DNA sequence: TGTGCCAGCAGCTCCATGACGGGGGGACAGGGGCATACCTACGAGCAGTACTTC. Protein: CASSSMTGGQGHTYEQYF.

This clone was recorded once. V usage is TRBV10-3 and J usage is TRBJ1-2; 10 bases agree with TRBD1. Germline-derived CDR1 and CDR2 are ENHRY and SYGVKD. This CDR3 spans 13 amino acids. Losses at the gene ends were 6 bases for V and 6 bases for J; bases not matched to a gene: 4. CDR3 bases: TGTGCCATCAGCAACGGACAGGGGGATGGCTACACCTTC. Translating it yields CAISNGQGDGYTF.

The V gene is TRBV5-1, the J gene TRBJ1-2, with 10 nucleotides matching TRBD1. The germline V gene has CDR1 SGHRS and CDR2 YFSETQ. This CDR3 spans 16 amino acids. Trimming removed 3 bases from V and 6 bases from J; junction bases left unmatched: 11. CDR3 nucleotide sequence: TGCGCCAGCAGCTACAACCCGACCGGGACAGGGGATGGCTACACCTTC. Protein: CASSYNPTGTGDGYTF. The full variable domain, rest sourced from reference TRBV5-1 and TRBJ1-2, is KAGVTQTPRYLIKTRGQQVTLSCSPISGHRSVSWYQQTPGQGLQFLFEYFSETQRNKGNFPGRFSGRQFSNSRSEMNVSTLELGDSALYLCASSYNPTGTGDGYTFGSGTRLTVV.

This chain joins TRBV7-9 and TRBJ2-7, with 7 bases that match TRBD2. The CDR3 contains 14 residues. J gave up 1 base and V 5 bases, and 5 bases lay outside the gene matches. Germline V gene sequence: CDR1 SEHNR, CDR2 FQNEAQ (reference sequence). The CDR3 DNA sequence: TGTGCCAGCAGCCGATCGGGGGGATCCTACGAGCAGTACTTC. It translates to CASSRSGGSYEQYF. Using reference TRBV7-9 and TRBJ2-7 for the parts outside the CDR3, the full variable domain is DTGVSQNPRHKITKRGQNVTFRCDPISEHNRLYWYRQTLGQGPEFLTYFQNEAQLEKSRLLSDRFSAERPKGSFSTLEIQRTEQGDSAMYLCASSRSGGSYEQYFGPGTRLTVT.

The gene calls are TRBV28 and TRBJ2-1; no clear D. This CDR3 comprises 12 residues. CDR1 is MDHEN and CDR2 is SYDVKM in the germline V gene. V lost 5 bases, J lost 6 bases, and 8 bases lay in between. CDR3 amino acids: CASSATTNEQFF. CDR3 in DNA: TGTGCCAGCAGTGCCACTACCAATGAGCAGTTCTTC.

The chain recombines TRBV11-2 with TRBJ2-7; perhaps TRBD2 as D (5 bases). From germline, CDR1 is SGHAT and CDR2 FQNNGV. V was clipped by 5 bases and J by 3 bases, with 11 bases between them. The CDR3 is 13 amino acids. The CDR3 region has the DNA TGTGCCAGCAGCGAGATGAGCGGCTACGAGCAGTACTTC. Amino acids: CASSEMSGYEQYF.